The rows below give T cell receptor beta chains drawn from one sample of a study of T cells in Graves' hyperthyroidism and ophthalmopathy. TCRdb fed the multiplex PCR reads into MiXCR, producing one record per CDR3 protein. The table includes about 640,000 distinct CDR3 sequences, around 15% detected once. The sample consisted of blood. The receptors shown here come from a woman between 45 and 60 years old with Graves' ophthalmopathy. Each CDR3 is given with its conserved first and last residue. A D gene is named only where the DNA matches it firmly. The size field is filled for only some rows; it gives once, few, many or a size class.

>TRBV28|NA|11|TRBJ1-5|many
TGTGCCTCCCCGGGGAATCAGCCCCAGCATTTT
CASPGNQPQHF
>TRBV30|NA|12|TRBJ2-7|many
TGTGCCTGGAGGGGGCTTAAATACGAGCAGTACTTC
CAWRGLKYEQYF
>TRBV11-2|NA|16|TRBJ2-2|many
TGTGCCAGCAGCCATAGATCGGGTTCTGACACCGGGGAGCTGTTTTTT
CASSHRSGSDTGELFF
>TRBV7-9|TRBD1|15|TRBJ2-5|many
TGTGCCAGCAGCTACCAGGACAGGGGGCTAGAGACCCAGTACTTC
CASSYQDRGLETQYF
>TRBV5-6|NA|16|TRBJ2-5|few
TGTGCCAGCAGCTTGCCCCGCCGGTTGTGGGAAGAGACCCAGTACTTC
CASSLPRRLWEETQYF
>TRBV9|NA|13|TRBJ1-1|many
TGTGCCAGCAGCGTCGGATACAACACTGAAGCTTTCTTT
CASSVGYNTEAFF
>TRBV29-1|TRBD2|14|TRBJ2-1|NA
TGCAGCGTTGAACGTAGGCTAGCGGAGCCTGAGCAGTTCTTC
CSVERRLAEPEQFF
>TRBV7-3|TRBD2|14|TRBJ2-5|many
TGTGCCAGCAGCTTATCCGCGGGAGCAGAGACCCAGTACTTC
CASSLSAGAETQYF
>TRBV6-1|NA|13|TRBJ1-1|few
TGTGCCAGCAGTTATGGGACCCCCACTGAAGCTTTCTTT
CASSYGTPTEAFF
>TRBV29-1|TRBD2|14|TRBJ2-5|NA
TGCAGCGTTGTAACTAGCGGGAGATATGAGACCCAGTACTTC
CSVVTSGRYETQYF
>TRBV28|NA|13|TRBJ1-1|many
TGTGCCAGCAGTTTGGGGGGGCGGACTGAAGCTTTCTTT
CASSLGGRTEAFF
>TRBV20-1|TRBD2|14|TRBJ2-7|many
TGCAGTGTCGACGCTAGCGGGACGAACTACGAGCAGTACTTC
CSVDASGTNYEQYF
>TRBV20-1|TRBD1|13|TRBJ1-2|few
TGCAGTGCGAAACTACAGGGGATTAATGGCTACACCTTC
CSAKLQGINGYTF
>TRBV27|NA|13|TRBJ1-1|few
TGTGCCAGCAGGCGACAGGTGAACACTGAAGCTTTCTTT
CASRRQVNTEAFF
>TRBV7-2|TRBD2|19|TRBJ2-1|many
TGTGCCAGCAGCTCCCCGTCTGCTAGCGGGACGAGCTCCTACAATGAGCAGTTCTTC
CASSSPSASGTSSYNEQFF
>TRBV25-1|NA|16|TRBJ2-1|NA
TGTGCCAGCAGTGAGGACCCACCGGGAAGGCCGAGTGAGCAGTTCTTC
CASSEDPPGRPSEQFF
>TRBV18|NA|15|TRBJ2-6|NA
TGTGCCAGCTCGCGGACAAGCTCTGGGGCCAACGTCCTGACTTTC
CASSRTSSGANVLTF
>TRBV6-2/TRBV6-3|NA|13|TRBJ1-1|many
TGTGCCAGCAGTTACGAGGGATCCACTGAAGCTTTCTTT
CASSYEGSTEAFF
>TRBV6-6|NA|16|TRBJ1-2|many
TGTGCCAGCAGTTACCCGACCTCCGGCGGTAACTATGGCTACACCTTC
CASSYPTSGGNYGYTF
>TRBV7-9|TRBD2|17|TRBJ2-5|many
TGTGCCAGCAGCCCCGGACTAGCGGGAACCAGGAAAGAGACCCAGTACTTC
CASSPGLAGTRKETQYF
>TRBV7-8|NA|16|TRBJ2-1|few
TGTGCCAGCAGCTCGTTTACAGCTAGCTCTTTGGATGAGCAGTTCTTC
CASSSFTASSLDEQFF
>TRBV20-1|NA|14|TRBJ2-7|many
TGCAGTGCAAAAGATTACAGGGATATCTACGAGCAGTACTTC
CSAKDYRDIYEQYF
>TRBV5-1|NA|14|TRBJ2-7|many
TGCGCCAGCAGCTTGCACGGCAGTTCCTACGAGCAGTACTTC
CASSLHGSSYEQYF
>TRBV2|NA|13|TRBJ2-5|many
TGTGCCAGCACGGTCGATGTGGGAGAGACCCAGTACTTC
CASTVDVGETQYF
>TRBV9|NA|16|TRBJ2-1|NA
TGTGCCAGCAGCGTAGAGGGCGGGAACTCCTACAATGAGCAGTTCTTC
CASSVEGGNSYNEQFF
>TRBV12-3/TRBV12-4|TRBD1|15|TRBJ1-2|many
TGTGCCAGCAGTTTAGGGGGACAGGGCGGCTATGGCTACACCTTC
CASSLGGQGGYGYTF
>TRBV6-1|NA|13|TRBJ2-7|many
TGTGCCAGCAGTCGTGACACCGCCTACGAGCAGTACTTC
CASSRDTAYEQYF
>TRBV11-2|TRBD2|14|TRBJ2-7|many
TGTGCCAGCAGCCCCGGACTAGGCCACTACGAGCAGTACTTC
CASSPGLGHYEQYF
>TRBV12-3/TRBV12-4|TRBD2|15|TRBJ2-1|many
TGTGCCAGCAGTTTAAGCGGGAAGGCCAACAATGAGCAGTTCTTC
CASSLSGKANNEQFF
>TRBV20-1|NA|10|TRBJ2-1|many
TGCAGTGCTAGTAAAGCGGAGCAGTTCTTC
CSASKAEQFF
>TRBV7-9|TRBD2|16|TRBJ2-7|many
TGTGCCAGCAGCCGCGGGAGGACGGGAGGGGCCTACGAGCAGTACTTC
CASSRGRTGGAYEQYF
>TRBV6-1|NA|13|TRBJ2-3|NA
TGTGCCAGCAGAGGAGCGGCCACAGATACGCAGTATTTT
CASRGAATDTQYF
>TRBV19|NA|15|TRBJ2-2|NA
TGTGCCAGTACCAGGACCCACAAGCTTCACGGGGAGCTGTTTTTT
CASTRTHKLHGELFF
>TRBV12-3/TRBV12-4|NA|15|TRBJ2-4|few
TGTGCCAGCAGTCTCCAGGGTCTAACCAAAAACATTCAGTACTTC
CASSLQGLTKNIQYF
>TRBV9|TRBD2|17|TRBJ2-3|many
TGTGCCAGCAGCGTAGCTTTTACTAGCGGGACCACAGATACGCAGTATTTT
CASSVAFTSGTTDTQYF
>TRBV12-3/TRBV12-4|NA|16|TRBJ2-1|NA
TGTGCCAGCAGTTTAAGGGCAAGAAAGCCGGGGAATGAGCAGTTCTTC
CASSLRARKPGNEQFF
>TRBV11-2|TRBD2|19|TRBJ2-7|many
TGTGCCAGCAGCTTAGGAGTCCTAGCGGGAGGGCCTGTGGGTTACGAGCAGTACTTC
CASSLGVLAGGPVGYEQYF
>TRBV19|NA|12|TRBJ2-1|NA
TGTGCCAGTAGTACCACGGGGGATGAGCAGTTCTTC
CASSTTGDEQFF
>TRBV9|NA|16|TRBJ2-3|many
TGTGCCAGCAGCCTAGGAGGTGGAACAAGCACAGATACGCAGTATTTT
CASSLGGGTSTDTQYF
>TRBV6-2/TRBV6-3|TRBD1|16|TRBJ1-5|NA
TGTGCCAGCAGTTACTCGACGTCAGGGGGAAGTCAGCCCCAGCATTTT
CASSYSTSGGSQPQHF
>TRBV20-1|NA|11|TRBJ2-1|many
TGCAGTGCTTACCGCTTGACTCGGCAGTTCTTC
CSAYRLTRQFF
>TRBV19|TRBD2|16|TRBJ2-3|few
TGTGCCAGTAGTATGGGGCTAGCGGGGGACACAGATACGCAGTATTTT
CASSMGLAGDTDTQYF